This T cell receptor beta chain was identified during a study of blood T cell repertoires in COVID-19. Study information: There were acute and convalescent COVID-19 samples, and they came from the United States, Italy and Spain. The cDNA or gDNA used as material had been derived from T cells, B-cell-depleted T cells, or PBMCs.

The table came from immunoSEQ multiplex PCR; TCRdb's copy has only in-frame clones and leaves some out. The sample contains around 270,000 clones, about 80% of which appear only once. Sequencing input: peripheral blood. This TCR came from a person aged 65-85 years with COVID-19, enrolled during active disease.

This chain's CDR3 is CASSPTAGFTGELFF. The CDR3 DNA is TGTGCCAGCAGCCCCACCGCAGGGTTTACCGGGGAGCTGTTTTTT. The chain carries TRBV11-3 and TRBJ2-2; D is possibly TRBD1 (5 bases). The V and J ends lost 5 bases and 5 bases respectively, with 15 bases between them. The CDR3 extends over 15 amino acids. Germline-derived CDR1 and CDR2 are SGHNT and YENEEA. The full variable domain, completed using reference TRBV11-3 and TRBJ2-2, is EAGVVQSPRYKIIEKKQPVAFWCNPISGHNTLYWYLQNLGQGPELLIRYENEEAVDDSQLPKDRFSAERLKGVDSTLKIQPAELGDSAVYLCASSPTAGFTGELFFGEGSRLTVL.